This TCR beta chain originates from a study of blood T cell repertoires in COVID-19. Across the study: There were acute and convalescent COVID-19 samples, and they came from the United States, Italy and Spain. PBMCs, B-cell-depleted T cells, or T cells provided the cDNA or gDNA that made up the material.

The CDR3 is 13 residues long. Losses at the gene ends were 6 bases for V and 8 bases for J; bases not matched to a gene: 8. In germline, CDR1 is SNHLY, CDR2 FYNNEI. In the original analysis: Estimated nucleated cell counts came from reference gene primer amplification. Sequencing used immunoSEQ multiplex PCR; TCRdb keeps in-frame clones, though not all of them. V and J calls and clone size are given by that table; D and trimming were obtained from the DNA. The sample contains around 250,000 clones, about four fifths of which appear only once. The chain couples TRBV2 to TRBJ2-3; 7 positions agree with TRBD2. What was sequenced was peripheral blood. This clonotype was sampled from a man younger than 40 who had recovered from COVID-19. Here the CDR3 reads CASSPPSGGTQYF. The CDR3 DNA is TGTGCCAGCAGCCCCCCCTCGGGAGGTACGCAGTATTTT.